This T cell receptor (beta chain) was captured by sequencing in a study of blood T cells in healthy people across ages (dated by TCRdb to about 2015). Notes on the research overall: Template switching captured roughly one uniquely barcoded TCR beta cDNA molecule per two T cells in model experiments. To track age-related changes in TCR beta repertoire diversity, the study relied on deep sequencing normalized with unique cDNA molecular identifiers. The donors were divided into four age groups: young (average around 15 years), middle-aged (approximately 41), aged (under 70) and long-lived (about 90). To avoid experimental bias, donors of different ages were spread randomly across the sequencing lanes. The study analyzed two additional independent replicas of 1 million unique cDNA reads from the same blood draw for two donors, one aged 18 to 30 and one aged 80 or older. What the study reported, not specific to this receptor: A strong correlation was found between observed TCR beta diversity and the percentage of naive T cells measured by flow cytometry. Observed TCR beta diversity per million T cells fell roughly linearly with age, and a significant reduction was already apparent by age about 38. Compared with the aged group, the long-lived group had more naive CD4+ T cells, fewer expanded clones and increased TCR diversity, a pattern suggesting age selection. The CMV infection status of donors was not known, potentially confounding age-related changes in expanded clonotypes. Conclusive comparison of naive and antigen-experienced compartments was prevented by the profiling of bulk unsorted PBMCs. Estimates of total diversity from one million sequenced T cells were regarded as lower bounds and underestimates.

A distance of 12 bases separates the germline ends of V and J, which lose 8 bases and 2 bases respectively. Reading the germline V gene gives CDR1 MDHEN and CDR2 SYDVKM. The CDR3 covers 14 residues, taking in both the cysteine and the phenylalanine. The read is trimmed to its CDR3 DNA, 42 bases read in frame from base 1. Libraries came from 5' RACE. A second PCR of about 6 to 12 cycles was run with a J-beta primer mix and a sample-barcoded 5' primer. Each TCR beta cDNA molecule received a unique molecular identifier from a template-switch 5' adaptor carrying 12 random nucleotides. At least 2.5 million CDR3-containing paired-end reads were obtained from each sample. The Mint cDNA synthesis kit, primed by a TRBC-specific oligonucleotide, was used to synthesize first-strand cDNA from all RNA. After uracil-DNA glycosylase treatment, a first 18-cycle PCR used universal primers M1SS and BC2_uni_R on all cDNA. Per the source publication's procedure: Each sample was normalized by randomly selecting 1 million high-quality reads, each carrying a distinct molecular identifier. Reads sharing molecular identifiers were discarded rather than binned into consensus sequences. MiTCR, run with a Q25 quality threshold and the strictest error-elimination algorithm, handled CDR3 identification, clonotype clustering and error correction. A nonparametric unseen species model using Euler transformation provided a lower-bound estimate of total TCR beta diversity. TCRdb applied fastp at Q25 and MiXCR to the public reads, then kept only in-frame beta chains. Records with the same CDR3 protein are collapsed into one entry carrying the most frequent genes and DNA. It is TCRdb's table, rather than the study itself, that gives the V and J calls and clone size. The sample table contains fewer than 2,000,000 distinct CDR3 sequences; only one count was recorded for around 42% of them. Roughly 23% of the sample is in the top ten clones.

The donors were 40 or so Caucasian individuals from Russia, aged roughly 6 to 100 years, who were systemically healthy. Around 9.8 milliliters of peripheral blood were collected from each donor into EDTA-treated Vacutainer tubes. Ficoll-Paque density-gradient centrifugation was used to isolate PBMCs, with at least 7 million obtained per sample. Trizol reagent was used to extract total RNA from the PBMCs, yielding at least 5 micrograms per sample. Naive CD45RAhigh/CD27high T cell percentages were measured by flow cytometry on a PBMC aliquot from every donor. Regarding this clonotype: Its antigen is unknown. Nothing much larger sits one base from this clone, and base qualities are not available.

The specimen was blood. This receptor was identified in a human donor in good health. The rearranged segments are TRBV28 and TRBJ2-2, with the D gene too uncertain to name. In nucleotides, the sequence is TGTGCCAGCCGAAGTCCCTCAAACACCGGGGAGCTGTTTTTT. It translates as CASRSPSNTGELFF.